Below, one T cell receptor (beta chain) is given with its context. Its antigen is as yet unknown. The data were obtained in a study of blood T cells in healthy people across ages. General study findings and limits: Researchers deemed the diversity estimates from one million T cells underestimates.

The V end was cut by 2 bases, the J end by 5 bases, with 9 bases between. Germline CDR1 reads SGHTA; CDR2 reads FQGTGA. The CDR3 extends over 13 amino acids. Then a second PCR, running roughly 7 to 11 cycles, was carried out with a sample-barcoded 5' primer and a J-beta primer mix. Each CDR3 protein gets one entry after TCRdb re-called the 5' RACE reads with MiXCR. The data contain some 800,000 distinct CDR3 sequences, about 25% of them singletons. The donors, healthy Caucasians from Russia, were aged about 6 to 95. The sample was also reused in another study, on T cells of mothers and their children. That source notes: In the second PCR, M1S primer introduced barcodes and 2-4 random bases. The authors detected no persistent microchimeric T cell clones.

The sample consisted of blood. The source of this sequence is a boy younger than 18 in good health. This sequence joins TRBV7-3 and TRBJ2-5; D uncertain. CDR3 protein: CASSLWIGETQYF. In DNA form, the CDR3 reads TGTGCCAGCAGCTTATGGATCGGGGAGACCCAGTACTTC.